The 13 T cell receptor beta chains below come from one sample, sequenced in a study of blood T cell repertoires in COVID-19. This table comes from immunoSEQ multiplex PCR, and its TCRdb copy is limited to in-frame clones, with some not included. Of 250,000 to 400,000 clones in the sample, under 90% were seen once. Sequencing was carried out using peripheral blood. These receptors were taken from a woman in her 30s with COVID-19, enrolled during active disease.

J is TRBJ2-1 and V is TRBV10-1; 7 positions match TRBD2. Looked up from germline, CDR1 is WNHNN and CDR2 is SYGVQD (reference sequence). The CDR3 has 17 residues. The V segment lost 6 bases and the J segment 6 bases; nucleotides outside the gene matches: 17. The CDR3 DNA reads TGCGCCAGCAGACACCCTGATCTGGCTAGCGGCCTCAATGAGCAGTTCTTC. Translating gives CASRHPDLASGLNEQFF.

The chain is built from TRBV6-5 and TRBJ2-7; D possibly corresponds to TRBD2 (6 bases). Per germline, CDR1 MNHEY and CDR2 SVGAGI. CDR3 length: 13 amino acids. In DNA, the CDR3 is TGTGCTTCTGGGCGGGGCGGCTCCTACGAGCAGTACTTC. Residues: CASGRGGSYEQYF.

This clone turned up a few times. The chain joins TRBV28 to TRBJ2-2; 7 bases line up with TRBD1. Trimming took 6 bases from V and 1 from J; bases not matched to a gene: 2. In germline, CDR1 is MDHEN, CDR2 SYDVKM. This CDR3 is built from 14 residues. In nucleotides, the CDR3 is TGTGCCAGCAGCCGGGACAGGAACACCGGGGAGCTGTTTTTT. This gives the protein CASSRDRNTGELFF.

CDR3 residues: CASSRDRDTEAFF. CDR3 nucleotides: TGTGCCAGCAGTAGAGACAGGGACACTGAAGCTTTCTTT. The rearrangement joins TRBV6-5 to TRBJ1-1; TRBD1 aligns across 7 bases. This CDR3 has 13 residues. J lost 3 bases, V lost 5 bases, and 3 bases had no gene match. Germline loops: CDR1 MNHEY, CDR2 SVGAGI.

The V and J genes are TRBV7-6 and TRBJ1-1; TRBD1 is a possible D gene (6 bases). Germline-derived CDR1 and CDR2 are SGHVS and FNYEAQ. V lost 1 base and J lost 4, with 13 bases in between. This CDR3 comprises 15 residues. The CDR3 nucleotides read TGTGCCAGCAGCTTAGACACACAGGGTGGCACTGAAGCTTTCTTT. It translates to CASSLDTQGGTEAFF.

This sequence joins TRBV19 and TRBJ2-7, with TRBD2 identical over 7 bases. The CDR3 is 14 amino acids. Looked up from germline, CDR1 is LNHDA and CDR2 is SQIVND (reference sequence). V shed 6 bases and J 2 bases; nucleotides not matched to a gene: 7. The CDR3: CASRASGSTYEQYF. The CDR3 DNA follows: TGTGCCAGTAGAGCTAGCGGATCGACCTACGAGCAGTACTTC.

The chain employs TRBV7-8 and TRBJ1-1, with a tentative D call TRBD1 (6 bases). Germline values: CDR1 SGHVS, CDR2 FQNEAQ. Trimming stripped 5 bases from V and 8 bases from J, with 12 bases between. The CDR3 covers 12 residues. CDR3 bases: TGTGCCAGCAGCCAAGATCAGGGGGAAGCTTTCTTT. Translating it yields CASSQDQGEAFF.

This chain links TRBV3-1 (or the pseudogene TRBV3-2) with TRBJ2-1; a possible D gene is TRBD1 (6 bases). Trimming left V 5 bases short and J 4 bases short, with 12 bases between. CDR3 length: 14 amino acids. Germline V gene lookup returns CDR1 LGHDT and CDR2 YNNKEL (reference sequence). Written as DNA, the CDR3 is TGTGCCAGCAGCGACAGGAATGCTTACAATGAGCAGTTCTTC. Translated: CASSDRNAYNEQFF.

CDR3 sequence reads: CASSFGTGAPYEQYF. Here the CDR3 DNA reads TGTGCCAGCAGCTTTGGGACAGGGGCCCCCTACGAGCAGTACTTC. This sequence joins TRBV6-5 and TRBJ2-7; the match to TRBD1 covers 10 bases. The CDR3 runs 15 residues. With V trimmed by 6 bases and J by 2 bases, 7 bases remained unmatched. Germline assignment: CDR1 MNHEY and CDR2 SVGAGI.

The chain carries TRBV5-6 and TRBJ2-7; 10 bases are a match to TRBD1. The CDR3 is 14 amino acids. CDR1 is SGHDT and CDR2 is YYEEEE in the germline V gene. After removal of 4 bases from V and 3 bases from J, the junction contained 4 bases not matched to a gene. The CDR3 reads CASSRDRGGYEQYF. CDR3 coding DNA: TGTGCCAGCAGCCGGGACAGGGGCGGCTACGAGCAGTACTTC. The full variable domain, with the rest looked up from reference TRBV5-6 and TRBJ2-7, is DAGVTQSPTHLIKTRGQQVTLRCSPKSGHDTVSWYQQALGQGPQFIFQYYEEEERQRGNFPDRFSGHQFPNYSSELNVNALLLGDSALYLCASSRDRGGYEQYFGPGTRLTVT.

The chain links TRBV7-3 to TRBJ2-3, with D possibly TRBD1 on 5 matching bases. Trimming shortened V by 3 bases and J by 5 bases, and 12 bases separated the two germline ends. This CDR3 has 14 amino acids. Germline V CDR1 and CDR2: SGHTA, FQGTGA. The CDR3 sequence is CASSFEGALDTQYF. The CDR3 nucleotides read TGTGCCAGCAGCTTTGAAGGGGCCCTAGATACGCAGTATTTT.

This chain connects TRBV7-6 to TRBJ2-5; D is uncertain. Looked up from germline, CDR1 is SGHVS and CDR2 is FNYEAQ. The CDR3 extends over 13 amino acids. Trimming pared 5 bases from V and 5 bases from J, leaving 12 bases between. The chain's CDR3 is CASSTSARETQYF. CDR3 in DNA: TGTGCCAGCAGCACGAGCGCTCGGGAGACCCAGTACTTC.

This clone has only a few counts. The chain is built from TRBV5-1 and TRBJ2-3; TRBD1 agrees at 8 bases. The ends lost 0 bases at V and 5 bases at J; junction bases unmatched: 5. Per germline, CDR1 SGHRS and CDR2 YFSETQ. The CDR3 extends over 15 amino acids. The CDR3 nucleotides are TGCGCCAGCAGCTTGGTGACAGGGGATAAAGATACGCAGTATTTT. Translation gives CASSLVTGDKDTQYF. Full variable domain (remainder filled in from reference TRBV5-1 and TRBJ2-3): KAGVTQTPRYLIKTRGQQVTLSCSPISGHRSVSWYQQTPGQGLQFLFEYFSETQRNKGNFPGRFSGRQFSNSRSEMNVSTLELGDSALYLCASSLVTGDKDTQYFGPGTRLTVL.